This TCR beta chain is from a study of blood T cell repertoires in COVID-19. This table comes from immunoSEQ multiplex PCR, and its TCRdb copy is limited to in-frame clones, with some not included. This sample yields 400,000 or so clones, of which about 89% are seen a single time; about 2.1% belongs to the top ten. The V gene's germline CDR1 is SNHLY and CDR2 FYNNEI. Trimming took off 9 bases at V and 3 bases at J, with 12 bases between the two ends. This CDR3 comprises 13 residues. The sequenced material came from PBMCs or T cells enriched from blood (not recorded which). This rearrangement joins TRBV2 to TRBJ1-5, with D possibly matching TRBD1 (6 bases). The receptor comes from a man in his forties in a cohort exposed to, infected with or recovered from COVID-19 (not recorded which). The DNA for the CDR3 is TGTGCCAGTAACCGGGACACCAATCAGCCCCAGCATTTT. This codes for CASNRDTNQPQHF.